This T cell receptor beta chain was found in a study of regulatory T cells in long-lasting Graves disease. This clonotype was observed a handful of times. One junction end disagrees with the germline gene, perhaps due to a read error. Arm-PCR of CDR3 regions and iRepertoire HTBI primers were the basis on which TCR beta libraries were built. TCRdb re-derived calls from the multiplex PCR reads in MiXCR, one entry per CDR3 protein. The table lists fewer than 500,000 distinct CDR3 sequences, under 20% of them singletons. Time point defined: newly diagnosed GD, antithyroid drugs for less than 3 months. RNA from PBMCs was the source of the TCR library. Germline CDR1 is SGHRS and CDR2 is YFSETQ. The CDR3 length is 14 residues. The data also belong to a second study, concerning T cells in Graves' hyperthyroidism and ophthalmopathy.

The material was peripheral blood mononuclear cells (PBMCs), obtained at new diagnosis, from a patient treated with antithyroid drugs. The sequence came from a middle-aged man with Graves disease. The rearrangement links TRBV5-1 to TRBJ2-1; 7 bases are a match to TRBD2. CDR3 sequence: CASSRAGEYNEQFF. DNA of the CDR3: TGTGCCAGCAGCCGGGCGGGGGAGTACAATGAGCAGTTCTTC.